Listed below are T cell receptor beta chains from one sample, sequenced in a study of blood T cell repertoires in COVID-19. The method was immunoSEQ multiplex PCR; TCRdb's version includes in-frame clones alone and lacks a portion of them. The data hold a few hundred thousand clones, with nearly 90% observed a single time. The sample taken for sequencing was PBMCs or T cells enriched from blood (not recorded which). Receptors were obtained from a woman between 45 and 65 years old who had been exposed to COVID-19. The CDR3 runs from the conserved cysteine through the conserved F or W. The order of the fields is D gene, V gene, J gene, clone size, CDR3 DNA, CDR3 protein. The D gene is left open where the match is weak. The listing skips clone size in some rows; elsewhere it reads once, few, many or a size class.

d_call: NA
v_call: TRBV14
j_call: TRBJ1-3
clone_size: once
cdr3_nt: TGTGCCAGCAGCCACACTGGACTGAACTCTGGAAACACCATATATTTT
cdr3_aa: CASSHTGLNSGNTIYF

d_call: NA
v_call: TRBV1
j_call: TRBJ2-7
clone_size: NA
cdr3_nt: TGCACCAGCAGCCAGGCCGACAGAAAGAACCCCTACGAGCAGTACTTC
cdr3_aa: CTSSQADRKNPYEQYF

d_call: TRBD1
v_call: TRBV5-5
j_call: TRBJ1-2
clone_size: NA
cdr3_nt: TGTGCCAGCAGCCGACAGGGTGTGGACTATGGCTACACCTTC
cdr3_aa: CASSRQGVDYGYTF

d_call: NA
v_call: TRBV15
j_call: TRBJ1-2
clone_size: few
cdr3_nt: TGTGCCACCAGCAGAGATCAGTTCGGCTACACCTTC
cdr3_aa: CATSRDQFGYTF

d_call: NA
v_call: TRBV5-1
j_call: TRBJ2-7
clone_size: NA
cdr3_nt: TGCGCCAGCAGCTTGGGAGGGTCCACCTACGAGCAGTACTTC
cdr3_aa: CASSLGGSTYEQYF

d_call: NA
v_call: TRBV5-5
j_call: TRBJ2-2
clone_size: few
cdr3_nt: TGTGCCAGCAGCTTCCGCCGACTAGTTCAGACCGGGGAGCTGTTTTTT
cdr3_aa: CASSFRRLVQTGELFF

d_call: NA
v_call: TRBV11-2
j_call: TRBJ1-3
clone_size: once
cdr3_nt: TGTGCCAGCAGCTTAGAATCGGGCGGGATTTACTCTGGAAACACCATATATTTT
cdr3_aa: CASSLESGGIYSGNTIYF

d_call: NA
v_call: TRBV28
j_call: TRBJ2-1
clone_size: NA
cdr3_nt: TGTGCCAGCAGTTTATATTCGCGTGTTGGGGGGGAGCAGTTCTTC
cdr3_aa: CASSLYSRVGGEQFF

d_call: TRBD1
v_call: TRBV7-2
j_call: TRBJ1-4
clone_size: NA
cdr3_nt: TGTGCCAGCAGCAAGACAGGGACTAATGAAAAACTGTTTTTT
cdr3_aa: CASSKTGTNEKLFF

d_call: TRBD2
v_call: TRBV28
j_call: TRBJ2-1
clone_size: once
cdr3_nt: TGTGCCAGCAGTGCCATAGCGGGGGCCCGGTACAATGAGCAGTTCTTC
cdr3_aa: CASSAIAGARYNEQFF

d_call: NA
v_call: TRBV5-1
j_call: TRBJ2-3
clone_size: NA
cdr3_nt: TGCGCCAGCAGCCTAAACACAGATACGCAGTATTTT
cdr3_aa: CASSLNTDTQYF

d_call: NA
v_call: TRBV19
j_call: TRBJ1-5
clone_size: NA
cdr3_nt: TGTGCCAGTAGTATTTCAGGGGGCAATCAGCCCCAGCATTTT
cdr3_aa: CASSISGGNQPQHF

d_call: TRBD1
v_call: TRBV5-1
j_call: TRBJ1-2
clone_size: NA
cdr3_nt: TGCGCCAGCACCCCGGGACAGGGACTCTATGGCTACACCTTC
cdr3_aa: CASTPGQGLYGYTF

d_call: TRBD1
v_call: TRBV4-1
j_call: TRBJ1-2
clone_size: NA
cdr3_nt: TGCGCCAGCAGCCAAGAGGACAGGCCGAACGCGGGCTACACCTTC
cdr3_aa: CASSQEDRPNAGYTF

d_call: NA
v_call: TRBV30
j_call: TRBJ2-7
clone_size: NA
cdr3_nt: TGTGCCTGGACAGGGGCGACCTACGAGCAGTACTTC
cdr3_aa: CAWTGATYEQYF

d_call: NA
v_call: TRBV19
j_call: TRBJ1-6
clone_size: NA
cdr3_nt: TGTGCCAGTAGTGGGCAGACAGACGGGTATAATTCACCCCTCCACTTT
cdr3_aa: CASSGQTDGYNSPLHF

d_call: TRBD2
v_call: TRBV4-1
j_call: TRBJ2-2
clone_size: NA
cdr3_nt: TGCGCCAGCAGCCAAGGATCAGCGGGGGGGTTCGGGGAGCTGTTTTTT
cdr3_aa: CASSQGSAGGFGELFF

d_call: NA
v_call: TRBV28
j_call: TRBJ1-3
clone_size: NA
cdr3_nt: TGTGCCAGCGCCGGACTGTCCTCTGGAAACACCATATATTTT
cdr3_aa: CASAGLSSGNTIYF

d_call: NA
v_call: TRBV2
j_call: TRBJ1-6
clone_size: once
cdr3_nt: TGTGCCAGCAGGGACAGTAATAATTCACCCCTCCACTTT
cdr3_aa: CASRDSNNSPLHF

d_call: TRBD2
v_call: TRBV3-1/TRBV3-2
j_call: TRBJ2-7
clone_size: NA
cdr3_nt: TGTGCCAGCAGCCAATCAGGGACTAGTTCCGAGCAGTACTTC
cdr3_aa: CASSQSGTSSEQYF

d_call: NA
v_call: TRBV7-4
j_call: TRBJ1-4
clone_size: few
cdr3_nt: TGTGCCAGCAACCCCGCCAGGGGAGAAAAACTGTTTTTT
cdr3_aa: CASNPARGEKLFF

d_call: NA
v_call: TRBV30
j_call: TRBJ2-1
clone_size: NA
cdr3_nt: TGTGCCTGGACCCGGGATCTAATAGATGAGCAGTTCTTC
cdr3_aa: CAWTRDLIDEQFF

d_call: NA
v_call: TRBV30
j_call: TRBJ1-2
clone_size: NA
cdr3_nt: TGTGCCTGGAGCCCTACCCAAAACTATGGCTACACCTTC
cdr3_aa: CAWSPTQNYGYTF

d_call: NA
v_call: TRBV30
j_call: TRBJ2-3
clone_size: NA
cdr3_nt: TGTGCCTGGAGTCCGACAGATAGCACAGATACGCAGTATTTT
cdr3_aa: CAWSPTDSTDTQYF

d_call: TRBD2
v_call: TRBV2
j_call: TRBJ2-5
clone_size: NA
cdr3_nt: TGTGCCAGCAGTGCATCGGTAGCGGGGGGGCCGTGGGAGACCCAGTACTTC
cdr3_aa: CASSASVAGGPWETQYF

d_call: NA
v_call: TRBV27
j_call: TRBJ1-4
clone_size: many
cdr3_nt: TGTGCCAGCAGTTTAAGGGGAGGGGGTGAAAAACTGTTTTTT
cdr3_aa: CASSLRGGGEKLFF

d_call: TRBD1
v_call: TRBV28
j_call: TRBJ2-3
clone_size: NA
cdr3_nt: TGTGCCAGCAGTTCCCAACCCACATTCGGACAGGGTTTTAGAGATACGCAGTATTTT
cdr3_aa: CASSSQPTFGQGFRDTQYF

d_call: TRBD2
v_call: TRBV7-2
j_call: TRBJ2-2
clone_size: NA
cdr3_nt: TGTGCCAGCAGCTTAACTAGCGGGGGCGGGGAGCTGTTTTTT
cdr3_aa: CASSLTSGGGELFF

d_call: NA
v_call: TRBV5-1
j_call: TRBJ2-5
clone_size: NA
cdr3_nt: TGCGCCAGCAGCCTTTACGGGGAGTTACAAGAGACCCAGTACTTC
cdr3_aa: CASSLYGELQETQYF

d_call: TRBD1
v_call: TRBV7-9
j_call: TRBJ2-2
clone_size: NA
cdr3_nt: TGTGCCAGCAGCCCAACTTCCGGGACAGGAACACCCGGGGAGCTGTTTTTT
cdr3_aa: CASSPTSGTGTPGELFF

d_call: NA
v_call: TRBV24-1
j_call: TRBJ2-3
clone_size: NA
cdr3_nt: TGTGCCACCAGGGACTCCGCTAGCACAGATACGCAGTATTTT
cdr3_aa: CATRDSASTDTQYF

d_call: NA
v_call: TRBV10-3
j_call: TRBJ1-1
clone_size: NA
cdr3_nt: TGTGCCATCAGTGATGTACAGGGGAACACTGAAGCTTTCTTT
cdr3_aa: CAISDVQGNTEAFF

d_call: NA
v_call: TRBV4-1
j_call: TRBJ1-4
clone_size: NA
cdr3_nt: TGCGCCAGCAGCCAAGATAGAATCGGGTGGGATGAAAAACTGTTTTTT
cdr3_aa: CASSQDRIGWDEKLFF

d_call: TRBD1
v_call: TRBV18
j_call: TRBJ1-3
clone_size: NA
cdr3_nt: TGTGCCAGCTCACTTTTAAGGGACAGCTCTGGAAACACCATATATTTT
cdr3_aa: CASSLLRDSSGNTIYF